Shown below are 28 T cell receptor beta chains from a single sample sequenced in a study of tumor and adjacent non-tumor tissue in lung cancer. RNA was extracted from bulk tissue without any cell sorting. Three rounds of nested PCR, following a modified ARM-PCR protocol, produced the TCRbeta library. MiXCR was run by TCRdb on the multiplex PCR reads, yielding one entry per CDR3 protein. The sample records 130,000 or so distinct CDR3 sequences, about 66% being singletons. The specimen sequenced was lung tumor tissue. All receptors derive from a man aged 25 to 40 with non-small cell lung cancer.

As to this clonotype: The germline gene is not matched at one end of the junction; a read error may be the cause. The rearrangement links TRBV11-2 to TRBJ2-1, with D hard to call. Germline V gene data show CDR1 as SGHAT and CDR2 as FQNNGV. This CDR3 is built from 14 residues. CDR3 region: CASSSEPFYNELFF. As DNA, the CDR3 is TGTGCCAGCAGCTCCGAGCCATTCTACAATGAGCTGTTCTTC.

The chain employs TRBV24-1 and TRBJ2-5; 9 bases map to TRBD1. The germline V gene encodes CDR1 KGHDR and CDR2 SFDVKD. V shed 2 bases and J 2 bases; nucleotides not matched to a gene: 2. CDR3 size: 15 residues. This chain's CDR3 is CATSDWGTGQETQYF. Here the CDR3 DNA reads TGTGCCACCAGTGATTGGGGGACAGGGCAAGAGACCCAGTACTTC.

The gene calls are TRBV20-1 and TRBJ2-5, with 8 nucleotides matching TRBD2. The V and J ends lost 6 bases and 5 bases, in that order; junction bases with no gene match: 8. The CDR3 sequence is 13 residues long. CDR1 is DFQATT, CDR2 SNEGSKA, per germline (reference sequence). In DNA form, the CDR3 reads TGCAGTGCAGCACTAGCGGTGGGGGAGACCCAGTACTTC. Encoded protein: CSAALAVGETQYF.

This clonotype was observed a handful of times. This sequence joins TRBV7-9 and TRBJ2-1; the D is unclear. With 2 bases removed from V and 6 bases from J, the gap between germline ends came to 5 bases. The V gene's germline CDR1 is SEHNR and CDR2 FQNEAQ (reference sequence). There are 12 residues in the CDR3. CDR3 nucleotides: TGTGCCAGCAGCTTAATGGTCAATGAGCAGTTCTTC. Amino acid sequence: CASSLMVNEQFF.

The sample holds many counts of this clonotype. The chain employs TRBV4-1 and TRBJ1-2; maybe TRBD1 (6 bases). Germline values: CDR1 MGHRA, CDR2 YSYEKL. The CDR3 totals 12 residues. Trimming pared 8 bases from V and 4 bases from J, leaving 11 bases between. The CDR3, as DNA: TGCGCCAGCCGGGGACAAAGCTATGGCTACACCTTC. Translation gives CASRGQSYGYTF.

In the case of this clonotype: Sequence at one end of the junction differs from germline and may be a read error. This sequence joins TRBV6-5 and TRBJ2-3; TRBD2 matches 8 bases. The CDR3 is 14 residues long. Germline V gives CDR1 MNHEY, CDR2 SVGAGI. CDR3 sequence reads: CVSSYGTRADTPYF. In DNA, the CDR3 is TGTGTCAGCAGTTACGGGACTAGGGCAGATACGCCGTATTTT.

On this clonotype itself: A clone one base away is much larger, so this may be a read error. The chain uses TRBV28 and TRBJ1-1; TRBD1 aligns across 8 bases. This CDR3 spans 16 amino acids. Trimming at V came to 5 bases and at J to 3 bases, leaving 11 bases not matched to a gene. Germline CDR1 MDHEN, CDR2 SYDVKM. The CDR3 DNA reads as TGTGCCAGCAGTGTAAAACAGGGGGGCTTGGACACTGAAGCTTTCTTT. Its protein product is CASSVKQGGLDTEAFF.

About this clonotype: A much larger clone is a single base away; this may be a read error. The rearrangement joins TRBV6-1 to TRBJ2-1; a possible D gene is TRBD1 (6 bases). The CDR3 totals 15 residues. Per the germline V gene, CDR1 is MNHNS and CDR2 is SASEGT. Trimming took off 5 bases at V and 4 bases at J, with 15 bases between the two ends. DNA for the CDR3: TGTGCCAGCAGTCAACAGCCAGGGGAATACAATGAGCAGTTCTTC. Translation: CASSQQPGEYNEQFF.

Turning to this clonotype: This sequence may be a read error, since a much larger clone differs from it by one base. This CDR3 is missing its conserved last phenylalanine or tryptophan, likely due to a read error. The V call is TRBV20-1, the J call TRBJ1-5, with 8 nucleotides matching TRBD1. The CDR3 spans 15 residues. Trimming at V came to 0 bases and at J to 6 bases, leaving 7 bases not matched to a gene. From germline, CDR1 is DFQATT and CDR2 SNEGSKA (reference sequence). The CDR3, as DNA: TGCAGTGCTAGAGATCTGGCAGGGGGCAGTCAGCCCCAGCATTAT. This gives the protein CSARDLAGGSQPQHY.

This clonotype appeared many times. CDR3 region: CASSQEGGTEAFF. The CDR3 DNA follows: TGCGCCAGCAGCCAAGAAGGTGGCACTGAAGCTTTCTTT. This chain uses TRBV4-3 with TRBJ1-1; D not certain. Per the germline V gene, CDR1 is LGHNA and CDR2 is YSLEER. CDR3 length equals 13 residues. V was shortened by 0 bases and J by 4 bases, with 6 bases between the two germline ends.

As concerns this clonotype: A much larger clone lies a single base off, so this may be a read error. This chain connects TRBV29-1 to TRBJ1-5; TRBD1 is a possible D gene (6 bases). CDR1 and CDR2 (germline): SQVTM, ANQGSEA. The CDR3 totals 12 residues. CDR3 region: CSVGQVNQAQHF. The DNA of the CDR3 is TGCAGCGTTGGACAGGTGAATCAGGCCCAGCATTTT.

The V and J genes are TRBV5-6 and TRBJ2-1; the D is unclear. Trimming stripped 1 base from V and 6 bases from J, with 5 bases between. The germline CDR1 and CDR2 sequences are SGHDT and YYEEEE. This CDR3 contains 12 residues. CDR3 nucleotides: TGTGCCAGCAGCTTGATAGCCAATGAGCAGTTCTTC. The encoded protein is CASSLIANEQFF.

On this clonotype: A much larger clonotype is one base distant, so this may be a read error. Given the absence of the conserved phenylalanine or tryptophan at the CDR3 end, a read error is likely. The chain combines TRBV10-3 with TRBJ2-3; D remains unclear. Trimming cost V 9 bases and J 5 bases, with 9 bases left between them. The CDR3 loop spans 11 amino acids. Germline lookup yields CDR1 ENHRY and CDR2 SYGVKD. CDR3 bases: TGTGCCATATTAGCAGGAGATACGCAGTATCTT. Residues: CAILAGDTQYL.

Worth noting for this clonotype: A much larger clone is a single base away; this may be a read error. This chain uses TRBV29-1 with TRBJ2-5, with unresolved D. The V gene's germline CDR1 is SQVTM and CDR2 ANQGSEA. CDR3 length: 10 residues. The ends were cut back, 8 bases at V and 3 bases at J, with 7 bases in the middle. CDR3 nucleotide sequence: TGCAGCCTTTCGGAAGAGACCCAGTACTTC. Its protein product is CSLSEETQYF.

As regards this clonotype: At one end the junction does not follow the germline gene, possibly because of a read error. The chain links TRBV6-2 or TRBV6-3 to TRBJ1-1, with TRBD1 as a possible D gene (5 bases). The length of the CDR3 is 13 residues. Germline values: CDR1 MNHEY, CDR2 SVGEGT. The CDR3 bases are TGTGTCAGCAGGTGGGGCTCGAACACTGAAGCTTTCTTT. Amino acids: CVSRWGSNTEAFF.

A remark on this clonotype: Being one base from a much bigger clone, this may be a read error. The genes are TRBV12-3 or TRBV12-4 and TRBJ2-7, with D hard to call. This CDR3 region has 14 residues. Trimming left V 1 base short and J 3 bases short, with 10 bases between. Written as DNA, the CDR3 is TGTGCCAGCAGTTTAGGCCGCGGTTACTACGAGCAGTACTTC. Translating gives CASSLGRGYYEQYF.

Details on this clonotype: Since a much larger clone is just one base distant, this may be a read error. The chain recombines TRBV5-6 with TRBJ2-3; 8 bases are shared with TRBD1. V trimming: 9 bases; J trimming: 4 bases; junction bases outside the gene matches: 7. CDR1 SGHDT and CDR2 YYEEEE come from the germline V gene. The CDR3 is 13 amino acids. In DNA, the CDR3 is TGTGCCACCAGGGGGCAGATCGCAGATACGCAGTATTTT. This sequence encodes CATRGQIADTQYF.

This clonotype is classed as medium-sized. The rearrangement joins TRBV20-1 to TRBJ2-7; D possibly corresponds to TRBD1 (5 bases). Germline loops: CDR1 DFQATT, CDR2 SNEGSKA (reference sequence). V lost 0 bases to trimming and J lost 1 base, with 13 bases between them. The CDR3 length is 15 residues. CDR3 sequence (DNA): TGCAGTGCTAGAGATCGCAGGGTCTCTTCCTACGAGCAGTACTTC. Amino acid sequence: CSARDRRVSSYEQYF.

This clonotype was seen ten or more times. This chain connects TRBV20-1 to TRBJ2-2, with D possibly being TRBD1 (6 bases). Trimming pared 3 bases from V and 4 bases from J, leaving 12 bases between. Germline CDR1 reads DFQATT; CDR2 reads SNEGSKA (reference sequence). The CDR3 runs to 14 residues. The chain's CDR3 is CSAREQGSTGELFF. The CDR3 bases are TGCAGTGCTAGGGAGCAGGGGAGCACCGGGGAGCTGTTTTTT.

Regarding this clonotype: A junction boundary mismatches the germline segment, possibly from a read error. The chain employs TRBV6-5 and TRBJ1-6; tentatively, D is TRBD1 (6 bases). The CDR3 sequence is 15 residues long. The V gene's germline CDR1 is MNHEY and CDR2 SVGAGI. The CDR3 DNA reads TGTGCCAGCAGCCCCGTTGGGGGCCCGGGATCAGCCCTCCGCTTT. Translation: CASSPVGGPGSALRF.

Only a few counts were recorded for this clonotype. The missing conserved phenylalanine or tryptophan at the end of this CDR3 makes a read error likely. CDR3 DNA: TGTGCTAGCAGTTACGGGGGAAGGCAAGAGACCCAGTACTCC. Encoded protein: CASSYGGRQETQYS. The V and J genes are TRBV6-2 or TRBV6-3 and TRBJ2-5, with a possible D match to TRBD2 (6 bases). Germline V gene lookup returns CDR1 MNHEY and CDR2 SVGEGT. This CDR3 region has 14 residues.

In this sample, this clonotype turned up many times. The chain is built from TRBV6-1 and TRBJ2-4; perhaps D is TRBD1 or TRBD2 (6 bases each). Germline CDR1 reads MNHNS; CDR2 reads SASEGT. The ends were cut back, 7 bases at V and 9 bases at J, with 16 bases in the middle. CDR3 length: 13 amino acids. This chain's CDR3 is CASNLDGGGIQYF. The CDR3 DNA sequence: TGTGCCAGCAATCTGGACGGAGGGGGCATTCAGTACTTC.

The J gene is TRBJ2-7, the V gene TRBV11-1; 10 positions match TRBD1. CDR3 length equals 14 residues. J was trimmed by 6 bases and V by 5 bases; bases with no gene match: 7. Looked up from germline, CDR1 is SGHAT and CDR2 is FQDESV (reference sequence). This CDR3 is CASSPRDRGGEQYF. CDR3 DNA: TGTGCCAGCAGCCCTAGGGACAGGGGCGGCGAGCAGTACTTC.

In this sample, this clonotype turned up many times. The chain joins TRBV12-3 or TRBV12-4 to TRBJ2-7, with D tentatively TRBD1 (6 bases). The CDR3 is 15 residues long. V was shortened by 3 bases and J by 0 bases, with 12 bases between the two germline ends. The CDR3 here is CASSFVGTPSYEQYF. As DNA, the CDR3 is TGTGCCAGCAGTTTTGTCGGGACACCCTCCTACGAGCAGTACTTC.

On this clonotype itself: Being one base from a much bigger clone, this may be a read error. This rearrangement joins TRBV12-3 or TRBV12-4 to TRBJ2-7; 10 bases agree with TRBD2. V gave up 6 bases and J gave up 0 bases; unmatched junction bases: 2. The CDR3 runs to 14 residues. The CDR3: CASRPSGSSYEQYF. The CDR3 nucleotides are TGTGCCAGCAGGCCTAGCGGGAGCTCCTACGAGCAGTACTTC.

Turning to this clonotype: This could be a read error, since a much larger clone is one nucleotide away. V and J are TRBV6-2 or TRBV6-3 and TRBJ1-2; D uncertain. Trimming removed 1 base from V and 4 bases from J, with 7 bases in between. CDR3 length equals 13 residues. Per the germline V gene, CDR1 is MNHEY and CDR2 is SVGEGT. The CDR3 loop is CASSYFGCYGYTF. CDR3 sequence (DNA): TGTGCCAGCAGTTACTTCGGGTGCTATGGCTACACCTTC.

This clonotype was recorded many times. The chain links TRBV6-5 to TRBJ2-4; no clear D gene. Between the trimmed V and J ends, which lost 0 bases and 0 bases, there was a span of 9 bases. The CDR3 is made up of 16 amino acids. Per the germline V gene, CDR1 is MNHEY and CDR2 is SVGAGI. CDR3 nucleotide sequence: TGTGCCAGCAGTTACTCGGATCAAGTAGCCAAAAACATTCAGTACTTC. Amino acid sequence: CASSYSDQVAKNIQYF.

This clonotype was recorded a few times. This may be a read error, as it is one base from a much larger clone. The V gene is TRBV5-4, the J gene TRBJ1-1, with a possible D match to TRBD1 (6 bases). Germline loops: CDR1 SGHNT, CDR2 YYREEE (reference sequence). CDR3 length: 14 residues. The CDR3 bases are TGTGCCTGCAGACAAGAGAAACAGGGCGCTGAAGCTTTCTTT. This codes for CACRQEKQGAEAFF.